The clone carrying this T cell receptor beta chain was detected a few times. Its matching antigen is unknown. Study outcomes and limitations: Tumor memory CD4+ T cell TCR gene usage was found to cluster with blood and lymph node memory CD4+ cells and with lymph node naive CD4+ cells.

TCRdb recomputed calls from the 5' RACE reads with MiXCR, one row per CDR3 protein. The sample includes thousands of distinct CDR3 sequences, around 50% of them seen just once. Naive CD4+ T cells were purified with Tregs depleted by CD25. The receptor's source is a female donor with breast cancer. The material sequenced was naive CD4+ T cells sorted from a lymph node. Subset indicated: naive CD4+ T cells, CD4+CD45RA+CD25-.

The DNA of the CDR3 is TGCGCCAGCAGCCCAGACAGGGGGCGGGTGACTGAAGCTTTCTTT. It is translated as CASSPDRGRVTEAFF. The chain recombines TRBV5-1 with TRBJ1-1; 10 bases align to TRBD1. CDR1 and CDR2 from the germline V gene are SGHRS and YFSETQ. This CDR3 has 15 amino acids. V was pared by 4 bases and J by 5 bases, with 8 bases of the junction left unmatched.